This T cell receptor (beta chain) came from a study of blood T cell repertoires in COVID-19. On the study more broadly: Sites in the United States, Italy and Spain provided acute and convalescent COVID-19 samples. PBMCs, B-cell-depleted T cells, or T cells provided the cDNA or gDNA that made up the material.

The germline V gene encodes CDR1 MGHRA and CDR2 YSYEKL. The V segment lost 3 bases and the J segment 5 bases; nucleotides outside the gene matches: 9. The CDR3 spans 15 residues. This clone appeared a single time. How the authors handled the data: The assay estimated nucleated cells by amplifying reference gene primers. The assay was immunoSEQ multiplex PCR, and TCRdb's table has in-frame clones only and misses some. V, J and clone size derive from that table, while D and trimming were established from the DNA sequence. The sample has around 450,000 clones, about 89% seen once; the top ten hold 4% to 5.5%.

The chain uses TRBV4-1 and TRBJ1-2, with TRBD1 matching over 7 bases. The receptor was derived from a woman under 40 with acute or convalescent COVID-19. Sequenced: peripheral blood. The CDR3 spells CASSHRHDRDYGYTF. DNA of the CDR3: TGCGCCAGCAGCCACCGCCATGACAGGGATTATGGCTACACCTTC.